What follows are 28 T cell receptor beta chains derived from one specimen sequenced in a study of T cell responses to AZD1222 COVID-19 vaccine. Produced via immunoSEQ multiplex PCR; TCRdb's table is partial and in-frame only. The table shows 88,000 or so clones, with roughly nine tenths occurring only once. The sequencing used peripheral blood, collected 28 days after the second AZD1222 dose. The receptors were gathered from an adult who received the AZD1222 COVID-19 vaccine.

The genes are TRBV19 and TRBJ2-2, with 8 bases that match TRBD2. This CDR3 region has 16 residues. Germline values: CDR1 LNHDA, CDR2 SQIVND (reference sequence). V lost 7 bases, J lost 0 bases, and 7 bases stayed unmatched. DNA for the CDR3: TGTGCCAGTAAGGGCGGGGGGACCCCGAACACCGGGGAGCTGTTTTTT. Translation gives CASKGGGTPNTGELFF.

The genes are TRBV18 and TRBJ1-1; the D is unclear. Germline V gives CDR1 KGHSH, CDR2 LQKENI. The CDR3 length is 15 residues. Deletions cut 4 bases from V and 3 bases from J, with 15 bases between. CDR3 loop: CASSLAPRGDTEAFF. In nucleotides, the CDR3 is TGTGCCAGCTCACTTGCTCCCCGGGGTGACACTGAAGCTTTCTTT. The full variable domain, in which reference TRBV18 and TRBJ1-1 provide the parts outside the CDR3, is NAGVMQNPRHLVRRRGQEARLRCSPMKGHSHVYWYRQLPEEGLKFMVYLQKENIIDESGMPKERFSAEFPKEGPSILRIQQVVRGDSAAYFCASSLAPRGDTEAFFGQGTRLTVV.

In this sample, this clone turned up a few times. CDR3 sequence: CATSRDLTSGRSYGYTF. CDR3 DNA: TGTGCCACCAGCAGAGATCTCACCTCGGGACGGTCCTATGGCTACACCTTC. V and J are TRBV15 and TRBJ1-2; possibly TRBD1 for D (5 bases). V lost 0 bases to trimming and J lost 4 bases, with 18 bases between them. This CDR3 region has 17 residues. Germline values: CDR1 LNHNV, CDR2 YYDKDF (reference sequence).

This clone appeared once. V and J are TRBV7-9 and TRBJ2-7; D gene ambiguous. V was shortened by 2 bases and J by 0 bases, with 11 bases between the two germline ends. The CDR3 consists of 15 residues. Germline CDR1 reads SEHNR; CDR2 reads FQNEAQ (reference sequence). In DNA form, the CDR3 reads TGTGCCAGCAGCTTATTGGGCCGGAGCTCCTACGAGCAGTACTTC. Amino acids: CASSLLGRSSYEQYF.

This clone was recorded only once. Germline and junction disagree at one end, which may indicate a read error. This chain joins TRBV2 and TRBJ2-4; D is perhaps TRBD2 (6 bases). This CDR3 spans 15 amino acids. CDR1 SNHLY and CDR2 FYNNEI come from the germline V gene. For the CDR3, the DNA is TGTCCCAGCAGAGAGGAGACGGCCGCGCGGGGCATTCAGTACTTC. Its protein is CPSREETAARGIQYF.

The chain couples TRBV2 to TRBJ2-7; 9 bases align to TRBD1. Germline lookup yields CDR1 SNHLY and CDR2 FYNNEI. The CDR3 has 16 residues. After removal of 6 bases from V and 4 bases from J, the junction contained 13 bases not matched to a gene. Here the CDR3 reads CASSASWTGVRYEQYF. The CDR3 DNA follows: TGTGCCAGCAGCGCCAGTTGGACAGGGGTTCGGTACGAGCAGTACTTC.

The chain combines TRBV23-1 with TRBJ2-7, with D possibly being TRBD1 or TRBD2 (6 bases each). TRBV23-1 is assigned to the ORF class and has an uncertain function. CDR3 size: 18 residues. V was trimmed by 2 bases and J by 0 bases, leaving 20 bases between them. CDR3 DNA sequence: TGCGCCAGCAGTCAACCACTCGGGGAGGACAGTTCCTCCTACGAGCAGTACTTC. Translation gives CASSQPLGEDSSSYEQYF.

The rearrangement joins TRBV19 to TRBJ2-1; unclear D gene. Germline CDR1 and CDR2: LNHDA and SQIVND (reference sequence). Trimming stripped 6 bases from V and 0 bases from J, with 12 bases between. The CDR3 has 15 residues. The CDR3 is CASRVDRSSYNEQFF. The CDR3 DNA is TGTGCCAGTAGAGTTGATCGATCCTCCTACAATGAGCAGTTCTTC. Based on the CDR3 plus reference TRBV19 and TRBJ2-1, the full variable domain is DGGITQSPKYLFRKEGQNVTLSCEQNLNHDAMYWYRQDPGQGLRLIYYSQIVNDFQKGDIAEGYSVSREKKESFPLTVTSAQKNPTAFYLCASRVDRSSYNEQFFGPGTRLTVL.

This chain links TRBV6-5 with TRBJ2-7; D uncertain. The CDR3 covers 13 residues. The V and J ends lost 10 bases and 2 bases respectively, with 15 bases between them. Germline CDR1 and CDR2: MNHEY and SVGAGI. The CDR3 here is CATLSTTTYEQYF. For the CDR3, the DNA is TGTGCCACCCTTTCGACCACGACCTACGAGCAGTACTTC.

The chain uses TRBV14 and TRBJ1-6; the D gene is possibly TRBD1 (6 bases). Trimming took off 0 bases at V and 10 bases at J, with 16 bases between the two ends. The CDR3 has 16 amino acids. Germline V gives CDR1 SGHDN, CDR2 FVKESK. The chain's CDR3 is CASSQEGPGVGSPLHF. CDR3 nucleotides: TGTGCCAGCAGCCAAGAAGGTCCAGGGGTAGGCTCACCCCTCCACTTT. Based on the CDR3 plus reference TRBV14 and TRBJ1-6, the full variable domain is EAGVTQFPSHSVIEKGQTVTLRCDPISGHDNLYWYRRVMGKEIKFLLHFVKESKQDESGMPNNRFLAERTGGTYSTLKVQPAELEDSGVYFCASSQEGPGVGSPLHFGNGTRLTVT.

The chain combines TRBV13 with TRBJ2-5; D is uncertain. The V gene lost 2 bases and the J gene lost 2 bases, with 9 bases spanning the gap. CDR3 length: 14 residues. In germline, CDR1 is PRHDT, CDR2 FYEKMQ (reference sequence). The CDR3 sequence is CASSLTDQQETQYF. The CDR3 region has the DNA TGTGCCAGCAGCTTAACGGACCAACAAGAGACCCAGTACTTC.

The V call is TRBV5-4, the J call TRBJ2-3; a weak D match, TRBD2 (6 bases). Germline CDR1 is SGHNT and CDR2 is YYREEE (reference sequence). V lost 3 bases and J lost 1, with 12 bases in between. The CDR3 spans 15 residues. CDR3 bases: TGTGCCAGCAGCTCCTTTCCGGGGGGCACAGATACGCAGTATTTT. This codes for CASSSFPGGTDTQYF. Filled out from reference TRBV5-4 and TRBJ2-3, the complete variable domain reads ETGVTQSPTHLIKTRGQQVTLRCSSQSGHNTVSWYQQALGQGPQFIFQYYREEENGRGNFPPRFSGLQFPNYSSELNVNALELDDSALYLCASSSFPGGTDTQYFGPGTRLTVL.

V is TRBV15 and J is TRBJ2-3; 7 positions agree with TRBD2. Germline V gene lookup returns CDR1 LNHNV and CDR2 YYDKDF (reference sequence). V dropped 2 bases and J dropped 1; count of bases not matched to a gene: 12. This CDR3 has 18 residues. The CDR3 coding sequence is TGTGCCACCAGCAGATACTTCGGGATAGCGGGCGGCACAGATACGCAGTATTTT. Translating it yields CATSRYFGIAGGTDTQYF.

The genes are TRBV3-1 (or the pseudogene TRBV3-2) and TRBJ1-3, with D perhaps TRBD1 (5 bases). Between the trimmed V and J ends, which lost 0 bases and 0 bases, there was a span of 12 bases. The CDR3 consists of 17 residues. The V gene's germline CDR1 is LGHDT and CDR2 YNNKEL (reference sequence). The CDR3 loop reads CASSQDWGSLSGNTIYF. In nucleotides, the CDR3 is TGTGCCAGCAGCCAAGACTGGGGCAGCCTCTCTGGAAACACCATATATTTT.

V is TRBV19 and J is TRBJ1-6, with a possible D match to TRBD1 (5 bases). The CDR3 is 16 residues long. The V gene lost 6 bases and the J gene lost 0 bases, with 12 bases spanning the gap. Germline V lookup: CDR1 LNHDA, CDR2 SQIVND (reference sequence). DNA of the CDR3: TGTGCCAGTAGAACAGGTCTAAACTCCTATAATTCACCCCTCCACTTT. It encodes CASRTGLNSYNSPLHF.

The chain uses TRBV28 and TRBJ2-3; 7 bases align to TRBD1. The V gene's germline CDR1 is MDHEN and CDR2 SYDVKM. J was trimmed by 4 bases and V by 3 bases; bases with no gene match: 13. The CDR3 consists of 17 residues. CDR3 DNA: TGTGCCAGCAGTTTCCCCCCCCGGGACAGTCGTGCAGATACGCAGTATTTT. Protein: CASSFPPRDSRADTQYF.

The gene calls are TRBV19 and TRBJ2-3; no reliable D call. The CDR3 is 16 residues long. Germline CDR1 LNHDA, CDR2 SQIVND (reference sequence). Deletions cut 5 bases from V and 2 bases from J, with 17 bases between. CDR3 sequence: CASSPDSIPFTDTQYF. CDR3 bases: TGTGCCAGTAGTCCGGATTCCATCCCATTCACAGATACGCAGTATTTT.

CDR3 bases: TGTGCCAGCTTGACAAGGCTGGGGACTGAAGCTTTCTTT. This encodes CASLTRLGTEAFF. The chain couples TRBV18 to TRBJ1-1; D is uncertain. The germline CDR1 and CDR2 sequences are KGHSH and LQKENI. The germline V and J ends were trimmed by 7 bases and 5 bases, with 14 bases remaining between them. The CDR3 sequence is 13 residues long.

This chain links TRBV7-5 with TRBJ2-3; whether TRBD2, the table's D call, matches the DNA was not checked. TRBV7-5 is shown as a pseudogene. The CDR3 runs to 17 residues. The CDR3 DNA follows: TGTGCCAGAAGCCCGGGGACTAGCGGGGGGCATGGGGATACGCAGTATTTT. Translation: CARSPGTSGGHGDTQYF.

The J gene is TRBJ1-5, the V gene TRBV6-5; D ambiguous. The CDR3 runs to 15 residues. Germline loops: CDR1 MNHEY, CDR2 SVGAGI. The V gene lost 0 bases and the J gene lost 1 base, with 7 bases spanning the gap. As DNA, the CDR3 is TGTGCCAGCAGTTACTCGTTCGGGAGCAATCAGCCCCAGCATTTT. Its protein product is CASSYSFGSNQPQHF.

J is TRBJ1-1 and V is TRBV18; D uncertain. Trimming stripped 6 bases from V and 6 bases from J, with 17 bases between. Germline V lookup: CDR1 KGHSH, CDR2 LQKENI. This CDR3 comprises 14 residues. The CDR3 protein is CASSPTPNGAEAFF. CDR3 nucleotides: TGTGCCAGCTCCCCGACACCCAACGGCGCTGAAGCTTTCTTT.

V gene TRBV19 combines with J gene TRBJ1-6; TRBD1 matches at 10 bases. V was clipped by 4 bases and J by 9 bases; unmatched bases: 6. This CDR3 has 15 residues. Germline-derived CDR1 and CDR2 are LNHDA and SQIVND (reference sequence). The CDR3, as DNA: TGTGCCAGTAGTACCCGGGACAGGGGTTTTTCACCCCTCCACTTT. The encoded protein is CASSTRDRGFSPLHF.

DNA for the CDR3: TGTGCCAGCAGTTTAACAGTACAGAATGAGCAGTTCTTC. This codes for CASSLTVQNEQFF. This sequence joins TRBV12-3 or TRBV12-4 and TRBJ2-1; unclear D gene. The length of the CDR3 is 13 residues. The V end was cut by 2 bases, the J end by 7 bases, with 9 bases between.

V usage is TRBV18 and J usage is TRBJ1-5, with D unresolved. The V gene's germline CDR1 is KGHSH and CDR2 LQKENI. This CDR3 has 13 amino acids. The V gene lost 4 bases and the J gene lost 3 bases, with 7 bases spanning the gap. The CDR3 coding sequence is TGTGCCAGCTCACAGGGCTACAATCAGCCCCAGCATTTT. This encodes CASSQGYNQPQHF.

The chain employs TRBV5-8 and TRBJ1-1; D unclear. V was clipped by 1 base and J by 1 base, with 8 bases between them. CDR3 size: 14 residues. Germline V CDR1 and CDR2: SGHTS, YDEGEE. CDR3 coding DNA: TGTGCCAGCAGCTTGCGGCTTTCGAACACTGAAGCTTTCTTT. Amino acid sequence: CASSLRLSNTEAFF.

The rearrangement links TRBV19 to TRBJ2-7, with D perhaps matching TRBD2 (6 bases). The CDR3 covers 15 residues. Trimming removed 0 bases at V and 0 bases at J, with 9 bases between. Germline CDR1 LNHDA, CDR2 SQIVND (reference sequence). The CDR3 here is CASSIDRGSSYEQYF. The CDR3 coding sequence is TGTGCCAGTAGTATAGATCGGGGGAGCTCCTACGAGCAGTACTTC. Looking up the rest from reference TRBV19 and TRBJ2-7 gives the full variable domain: DGGITQSPKYLFRKEGQNVTLSCEQNLNHDAMYWYRQDPGQGLRLIYYSQIVNDFQKGDIAEGYSVSREKKESFPLTVTSAQKNPTAFYLCASSIDRGSSYEQYFGPGTRLTVT.

The chain has TRBV6-5 and TRBJ1-1; perhaps TRBD1 as D (5 bases). Germline CDR1 and CDR2: MNHEY and SVGAGI. Deletions cut 6 bases from V and 5 bases from J, with 13 bases between. The CDR3 has 13 residues. The CDR3 DNA reads TGTGCCAGCAGCCCGGGGCCTCGGACTGAAGCTTTCTTT. This sequence encodes CASSPGPRTEAFF.

This chain joins TRBV9 and TRBJ2-1, with TRBD2 identical over 9 bases. The V segment lost 4 bases and the J segment 5 bases; nucleotides outside the gene matches: 7. The CDR3 covers 15 residues. Germline CDR1 reads SGDLS; CDR2 reads YYNGEE. CDR3 sequence (DNA): TGTGCCAGCAGCTCGCGAGCGGGGGGCCACAATGAGCAGTTCTTC. Protein sequence: CASSSRAGGHNEQFF.